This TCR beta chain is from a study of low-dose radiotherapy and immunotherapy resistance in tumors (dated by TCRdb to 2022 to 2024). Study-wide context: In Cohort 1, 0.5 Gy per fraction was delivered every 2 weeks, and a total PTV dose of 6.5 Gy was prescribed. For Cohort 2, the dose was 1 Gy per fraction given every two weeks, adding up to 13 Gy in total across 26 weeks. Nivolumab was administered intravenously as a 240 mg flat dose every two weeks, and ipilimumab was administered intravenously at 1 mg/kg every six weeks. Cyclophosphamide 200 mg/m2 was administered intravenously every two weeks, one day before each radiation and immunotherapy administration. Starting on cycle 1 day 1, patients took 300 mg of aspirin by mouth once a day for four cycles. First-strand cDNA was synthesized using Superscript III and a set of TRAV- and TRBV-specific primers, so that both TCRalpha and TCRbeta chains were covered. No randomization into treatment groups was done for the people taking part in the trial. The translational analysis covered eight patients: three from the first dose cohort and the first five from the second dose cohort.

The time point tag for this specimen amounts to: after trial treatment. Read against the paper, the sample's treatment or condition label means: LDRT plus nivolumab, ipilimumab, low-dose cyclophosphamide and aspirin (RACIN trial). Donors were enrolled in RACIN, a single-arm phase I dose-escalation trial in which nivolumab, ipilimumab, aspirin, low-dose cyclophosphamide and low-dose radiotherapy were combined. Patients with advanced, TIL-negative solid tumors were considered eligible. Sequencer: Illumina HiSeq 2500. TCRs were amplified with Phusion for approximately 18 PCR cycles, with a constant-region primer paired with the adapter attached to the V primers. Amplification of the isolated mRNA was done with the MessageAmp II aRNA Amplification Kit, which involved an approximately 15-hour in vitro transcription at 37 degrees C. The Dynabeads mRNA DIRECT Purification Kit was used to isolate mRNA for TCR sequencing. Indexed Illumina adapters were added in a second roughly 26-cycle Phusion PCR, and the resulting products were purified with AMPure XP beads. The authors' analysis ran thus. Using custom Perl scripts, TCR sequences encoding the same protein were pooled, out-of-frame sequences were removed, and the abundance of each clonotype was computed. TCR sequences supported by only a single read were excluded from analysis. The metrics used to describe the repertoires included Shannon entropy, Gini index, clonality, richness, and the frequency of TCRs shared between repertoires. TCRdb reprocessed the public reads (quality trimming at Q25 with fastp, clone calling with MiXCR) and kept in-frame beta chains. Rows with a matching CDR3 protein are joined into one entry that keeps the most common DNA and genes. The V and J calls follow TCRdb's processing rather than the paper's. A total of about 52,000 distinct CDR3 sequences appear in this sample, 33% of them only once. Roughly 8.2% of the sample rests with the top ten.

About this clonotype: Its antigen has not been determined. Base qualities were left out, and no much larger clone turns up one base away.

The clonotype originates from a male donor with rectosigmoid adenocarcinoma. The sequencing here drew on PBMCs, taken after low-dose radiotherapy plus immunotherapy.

The DNA sequence is given as TGTGCCAGCAGCTTGGGCGGGACAGGAGTCACAGATACGCAGTATTTT. This is translated as CASSLGGTGVTDTQYF. Recombination joined TRBV5-6 with TRBJ2-3; 8 junctional bases match TRBD1. Germline trimming: 0 bases from V, 2 bases from J; junction bases outside gene matches: 5. From its cysteine to its phenylalanine, the CDR3 spans 16 amino acids. This entry keeps only the CDR3 DNA: 48 bases, framed from base 1. Per the germline V gene, SGHDT is the CDR1 and YYEEEE is the CDR2.